Following are 26 T cell receptor beta chains from one sample sequenced in a study of radiotherapy plus CTLA-4 blockade in lung cancer. Method: immunoSEQ multiplex PCR; TCRdb's copy keeps in-frame clones and lacks some. The sample yields tens of thousands of clones, about 83% seen once. Sequencing used peripheral blood, obtained from a patient treated with radiotherapy plus ipilimumab. The receptor source for this set is a human donor with non-small cell lung cancer that progressed on radiotherapy plus ipilimumab.

The rearrangement uses TRBV7-2 and TRBJ2-2; TRBD1 matches at 11 bases. Trimming at V came to 5 bases and at J to 14 bases, leaving 7 bases not matched to a gene. CDR3 length equals 13 residues. Germline V lookup: CDR1 SGHTA, CDR2 FQGNSA. In DNA, the CDR3 is TGTGCCAGCAGCCCCGGACAGGGGGCGATTCTGTTTTTT. Its translation: CASSPGQGAILFF.

This clone was seen a single time. The rearrangement joins TRBV4-3 to TRBJ1-1; no firm D call. V lost 1 base, J lost 4 bases, and 13 bases lay in between. Germline V gene lookup returns CDR1 LGHNA and CDR2 YSLEER. The CDR3 is 15 amino acids. CDR3 amino acids: CASSQGDTKSTEAFF. CDR3 DNA: TGCGCCAGCAGCCAAGGAGACACGAAGAGCACTGAAGCTTTCTTT.

The CDR3: CASSPYSGRPSYEQYF. CDR3 nucleotide sequence: TGTGCCAGCTCACCTTATAGCGGGAGGCCCTCCTACGAGCAGTACTTC. The chain combines TRBV18 with TRBJ2-7, with 10 nucleotides matching TRBD2. V was clipped by 3 bases and J by 0 bases; unmatched bases: 5. Germline assignment: CDR1 KGHSH and CDR2 LQKENI. CDR3 length: 16 residues.

The sample holds one count of this clone. V gene TRBV7-2 combines with J gene TRBJ2-7; 11 bases match TRBD2. Germline CDR1 and CDR2: SGHTA and FQGNSA. Trimming at V came to 2 bases and at J to 4 bases, leaving 13 bases not matched to a gene. This CDR3 is built from 18 residues. In nucleotides, the CDR3 is TGTGCCAGCAGCTTAATGGGGGGGACTAGCGGACTTCAATACGAGCAGTACTTC. Its translation is CASSLMGGTSGLQYEQYF. The complete variable domain, with remaining parts taken from reference TRBV7-2 and TRBJ2-7, reads GAGVSQSPSNKVTEKGKDVELRCDPISGHTALYWYRQSLGQGLEFLIYFQGNSAPDKSGLPSDRFSAERTGGSVSTLTIQRTQQEDSAVYLCASSLMGGTSGLQYEQYFGPGTRLTVT.

The chain couples TRBV6-1 to TRBJ1-5, with D perhaps TRBD1 (5 bases). The V and J ends lost 3 bases and 1 base respectively, with 13 bases between them. This CDR3 has 16 amino acids. CDR1 MNHNS and CDR2 SASEGT come from the germline V gene. The CDR3 here is CASSDLGGGSNQPQHF. The CDR3 DNA is TGTGCCAGCAGTGATTTGGGGGGTGGAAGCAATCAGCCCCAGCATTTT.

This chain joins TRBV19 and TRBJ2-7, with a possible D match to TRBD2 (6 bases). The germline V gene has CDR1 LNHDA and CDR2 SQIVND (reference sequence). Trimming pared 5 bases from V and 2 bases from J, leaving 19 bases between. This CDR3 contains 16 residues. CDR3 amino acids: CASSSGGTRGTYEQYF. As DNA, the CDR3 is TGTGCCAGTAGTTCCGGCGGCACACGGGGGACCTACGAGCAGTACTTC.

Here the CDR3 reads CAWSVLGGGSYEQYF. CDR3 DNA sequence: TGTGCCTGGAGTGTACTTGGCGGGGGATCCTACGAGCAGTACTTC. V usage is TRBV30 and J usage is TRBJ2-7; 7 bases align to TRBD2. CDR3 length equals 15 residues. CDR1 is GTSNPN, CDR2 SVGIG, per germline (reference sequence). Trimming removed 0 bases from V and 1 base from J; junction bases left unmatched: 6. The whole variable domain, remainder taken from reference TRBV30 and TRBJ2-7, is SQTIHQWPATLVQPVGSPLSLECTVEGTSNPNLYWYRQAAGRGLQLLFYSVGIGQISSEVPQNLSASRPQDRQFILSSKKLLLSDSGFYLCAWSVLGGGSYEQYFGPGTRLTVT.

The gene calls are TRBV4-1 and TRBJ2-5; TRBD1 aligns across 8 bases. The J segment lost 2 bases and the V segment lost 3 bases, leaving 5 bases of the junction unmatched. Germline loops: CDR1 MGHRA, CDR2 YSYEKL. CDR3 length: 15 amino acids. Written as DNA, the CDR3 is TGCGCCAGCAGCCAGCAGGGGACAGGTCAAGAGACCCAGTACTTC. Translating it yields CASSQQGTGQETQYF.

The V call is TRBV7-2, the J call TRBJ1-1; D not certain. The CDR3 contains 13 residues. V was trimmed by 6 bases and J by 2 bases, leaving 10 bases between them. Germline CDR1 SGHTA, CDR2 FQGNSA. The CDR3 DNA reads as TGTGCCAGCAGACCCGTGGAAAACACTGAAGCTTTCTTT. Translation: CASRPVENTEAFF.

V and J are TRBV5-4 and TRBJ1-6, with a weak D call TRBD1 (6 bases). Trimming cost V 4 bases and J 4 bases, with 12 bases left between them. Germline V gene lookup returns CDR1 SGHNT and CDR2 YYREEE (reference sequence). This CDR3 contains 15 residues. CDR3 residues: CASSPGQPYNSPLHF. CDR3 coding DNA: TGTGCCAGCAGCCCCGGACAGCCATATAATTCACCCCTCCACTTT.

The chain uses TRBV6-5 and TRBJ1-1; D not certain. V was cut by 2 bases and J by 6 bases, with 13 bases left in between. CDR1 and CDR2 (germline): MNHEY, SVGAGI. This CDR3 is 14 amino acids long. The CDR3 coding sequence is TGTGCCAGCAGTTACGGGCAGAATGTACCTGAAGCTTTCTTT. This translates into CASSYGQNVPEAFF.

This clone has more than one count but fewer than ten. The chain uses TRBV6-7 and TRBJ2-7; 12 bases line up with TRBD2. TRBV6-7 is an open reading frame, and its role is uncertain. The ends lost 3 bases at V and 2 bases at J; junction bases unmatched: 8. CDR3 length equals 17 residues. For the CDR3, the DNA is TGTGCCAGCAGTTATCAGAGGCTAGCGGGGGGGACCTACGAGCAGTACTTC. Its translation: CASSYQRLAGGTYEQYF.

The rearrangement joins TRBV9 to TRBJ2-7, with D uncertain. The CDR3 extends over 15 amino acids. Germline lookup yields CDR1 SGDLS and CDR2 YYNGEE. V lost 1 base and J lost 2, with 13 bases in between. CDR3 DNA: TGTGCCAGCAGCGTATTTGGCAGATTTCCCTACGAGCAGTACTTC. The encoded protein is CASSVFGRFPYEQYF. The full variable domain, completed using reference TRBV9 and TRBJ2-7, is DSGVTQTPKHLITATGQRVTLRCSPRSGDLSVYWYQQSLDQGLQFLIQYYNGEERAKGNILERFSAQQFPDLHSELNLSSLELGDSALYFCASSVFGRFPYEQYFGPGTRLTVT.

The rearrangement links TRBV12-5 to TRBJ1-5; TRBD1 might be the D (6 bases). V lost 7 bases to trimming and J lost 0 bases, with 25 bases between them. CDR3 length: 19 amino acids. CDR1 is LGHNT, CDR2 FRNRAP, per germline. The CDR3 is CASASSLTGGLNSNQPQHF. The CDR3 DNA follows: TGTGCTAGTGCCTCATCCCTGACAGGAGGGCTAAATAGCAATCAGCCCCAGCATTTT.

This clone was seen a single time. The chain carries TRBV5-4 and TRBJ2-1, with 8 bases aligning to TRBD2. Germline values: CDR1 SGHNT, CDR2 YYREEE (reference sequence). Trimming at V came to 5 bases and at J to 5 bases, leaving 9 bases not matched to a gene. This CDR3 is 15 amino acids long. Here the CDR3 reads CASRGRVSGDNEQFF. As DNA, the CDR3 is TGTGCCAGCAGGGGACGGGTTAGCGGGGACAATGAGCAGTTCTTC.

This clone was detected once. This chain connects TRBV2 to TRBJ2-4, with 7 bases that match TRBD1. V lost 3 bases, J lost 0 bases, and 5 bases stayed unmatched. This CDR3 is built from 16 residues. CDR1 is SNHLY, CDR2 FYNNEI, per germline. The CDR3 region is CASSDGTAIAKNIQYF. CDR3 DNA: TGTGCCAGCAGTGACGGGACAGCTATAGCCAAAAACATTCAGTACTTC.

This chain links TRBV7-2 with TRBJ2-1, with 7 bases that match TRBD1. CDR1 and CDR2 (germline): SGHTA, FQGNSA. J gave up 7 bases and V 1 base, and 4 bases lay outside the gene matches. The CDR3 consists of 14 residues. DNA for the CDR3: TGTGCCAGCAGCTTAGGACAGGGTAGGAATGAGCAGTTCTTC. Translating it yields CASSLGQGRNEQFF. The full variable domain, its missing parts supplied by reference TRBV7-2 and TRBJ2-1, is GAGVSQSPSNKVTEKGKDVELRCDPISGHTALYWYRQSLGQGLEFLIYFQGNSAPDKSGLPSDRFSAERTGGSVSTLTIQRTQQEDSAVYLCASSLGQGRNEQFFGPGTRLTVL.

V gene TRBV30 combines with J gene TRBJ2-7; tentatively, D is TRBD2 (6 bases). Germline CDR1 and CDR2: GTSNPN and SVGIG (reference sequence). V lost 0 bases and J 3 bases, leaving 12 bases between the germline ends. This CDR3 comprises 14 residues. CDR3 in amino acids: CAWSVGGGSYEQYF. CDR3 in DNA: TGTGCCTGGAGTGTCGGGGGAGGCAGCTACGAGCAGTACTTC.

The chain links TRBV5-1 to TRBJ1-4, with 12 bases that match TRBD1. The CDR3 is 14 residues long. The V gene end was trimmed by 4 bases and the J gene end by 8 bases; junction bases not matched to a gene: 3. The V gene's germline CDR1 is SGHRS and CDR2 YFSETQ. CDR3 in amino acids: CASSGTGGNEKLFF. In nucleotides, the CDR3 is TGCGCCAGCAGCGGGACAGGGGGCAACGAAAAACTGTTTTTT. The full variable domain, its missing parts supplied by reference TRBV5-1 and TRBJ1-4, is KAGVTQTPRYLIKTRGQQVTLSCSPISGHRSVSWYQQTPGQGLQFLFEYFSETQRNKGNFPGRFSGRQFSNSRSEMNVSTLELGDSALYLCASSGTGGNEKLFFGSGTQLSVL.

In DNA, the CDR3 is TGCAGCGTTGCTCAGTTGGGGGGGAGCACTGAAGCTTTCTTT. It yields the protein CSVAQLGGSTEAFF. V and J are TRBV29-1 and TRBJ1-1; a weak D match, TRBD1 (5 bases). Looked up from germline, CDR1 is SQVTM and CDR2 is ANQGSEA. Trimming took 4 bases from V and 4 from J, leaving 16 bases between them. This CDR3 is built from 14 residues. Full variable domain (rest looked up from reference TRBV29-1 and TRBJ1-1): SAVISQKPSRDICQRGTSLTIQCQVDSQVTMMFWYRQQPGQSLTLIATANQGSEATYESGFVIDKFPISRPNLTFSTLTVSNMSPEDSSIYLCSVAQLGGSTEAFFGQGTRLTVV.

J is TRBJ2-7 and V is TRBV5-1, with D perhaps TRBD2 (5 bases). Trimming removed 2 bases from V and 2 bases from J, with 14 bases in between. Germline CDR1 and CDR2: SGHRS and YFSETQ. The CDR3 has 15 residues. CDR3 protein: CASSFSDDAPYEQYF. As DNA, the CDR3 is TGCGCCAGCAGCTTTAGCGACGATGCCCCCTACGAGCAGTACTTC.

The chain employs TRBV5-4 and TRBJ2-1; 9 bases fit TRBD2. This CDR3 contains 18 residues. The germline CDR1 and CDR2 sequences are SGHNT and YYREEE (reference sequence). V lost 5 bases, J lost 10 bases, and 22 bases stayed unmatched. The DNA for the CDR3 is TGTGCCAGCAGTCCGACCAACGGGCCAGCGGGAGGTTGGGGGGAGCAGTTCTTC. This sequence encodes CASSPTNGPAGGWGEQFF. The variable domain in full, with the rest retrieved from reference TRBV5-4 and TRBJ2-1, is ETGVTQSPTHLIKTRGQQVTLRCSSQSGHNTVSWYQQALGQGPQFIFQYYREEENGRGNFPPRFSGLQFPNYSSELNVNALELDDSALYLCASSPTNGPAGGWGEQFFGPGTRLTVL.

The J gene is TRBJ1-4, the V gene TRBV5-1; 7 bases match TRBD1. The CDR3 contains 15 residues. From germline, CDR1 is SGHRS and CDR2 YFSETQ. Germline trimming cut 4 bases from V and 4 bases from J; bases unmatched to any gene: 7. The CDR3 bases are TGCGCCAGCAGCAGTGGACAGGAGTTTAATGAAAAACTGTTTTTT. As protein: CASSSGQEFNEKLFF.

The chain recombines TRBV7-6 with TRBJ2-3; 9 nucleotides line up with TRBD2. CDR1 is SGHVS and CDR2 is FNYEAQ in the germline V gene. The V gene end was trimmed by 5 bases and the J gene end by 1 base; junction bases not matched to a gene: 4. The CDR3 length is 15 residues. The chain's CDR3 is CASSITSGRTDTQYF. The CDR3 region has the DNA TGTGCCAGCAGCATAACTAGCGGGCGCACAGATACGCAGTATTTT.

The J gene is TRBJ1-2, the V gene TRBV6-5, with 8 bases that match TRBD1. The CDR3 is made up of 14 amino acids. The germline V gene encodes CDR1 MNHEY and CDR2 SVGAGI. Trimming removed 5 bases from V and 0 bases from J; junction bases left unmatched: 2. Written as DNA, the CDR3 is TGTGCCAGCAGTCGGGACAGGCCTAACTATGGCTACACCTTC. It encodes CASSRDRPNYGYTF.

V and J are TRBV6-1 and TRBJ1-1; D is undetermined. V gave up 4 bases and J gave up 0 bases, with 6 bases separating them. The CDR3 covers 13 residues. From germline, CDR1 is MNHNS and CDR2 SASEGT. The CDR3 DNA is TGTGCCAGCAGTGGTGTGATGAACACTGAAGCTTTCTTT. It encodes CASSGVMNTEAFF.